Each of the 30 T cell receptor beta chains below was sequenced from the same sample in a study of response to subunit inactivated influenza vaccine (dated by TCRdb to 2017 to 2018). The library was built by means of RT-PCR. The instrument given in TCRdb is Illumina HiSeq 2500. Clones were called with MiXCR by TCRdb after fastp trimmed the public reads at Q25, and only in-frame beta chains were retained. Rows with one shared CDR3 protein collapse into an entry with the most common genes and DNA. The sample table contains 500,000 to 700,000 distinct CDR3 sequences; only one count was recorded for approximately 24% of them. The ten top clones hold 2.5% to 3.5% of the sample. These same records also appear under a second study, on T cells expressing NK-cell markers. Reported in the second study: TCR beta cDNA libraries were made by 5'RACE template switching that added a universal primer site and unique molecular identifiers.

Sequencing was performed on CD4+ T cells sorted from PBMCs, taken roughly 13 days after vaccination. The receptors here all came from a man aged 50 to 60 who received an inactivated influenza vaccine. Donor details come from another sample of the same person, matched by shared clones.

This clonotype was detected many times. This rearrangement joins TRBV5-5 to TRBJ1-2; the D is unclear. This CDR3 comprises 14 residues. The germline V gene has CDR1 SGHKS and CDR2 YYEKEE (reference sequence). V lost 2 bases and J 1 base, leaving 9 bases between the germline ends. The CDR3 DNA reads TGTGCCAGCAGCTTCTCCGCGAGTAACTATGGCTACACCTTC. Amino acids: CASSFSASNYGYTF.

This clonotype was recorded a few times. V and J are TRBV15 and TRBJ2-3, with TRBD2 matching over 8 bases. The CDR3 loop spans 15 amino acids. Germline loops: CDR1 LNHNV, CDR2 YYDKDF (reference sequence). The V and J ends lost 2 bases and 5 bases, in that order; junction bases with no gene match: 6. Here the CDR3 reads CATSRTSGELDTQYF. The DNA of the CDR3 is TGTGCCACCAGCAGAACTAGCGGAGAGTTAGATACGCAGTATTTT. Looking up the rest from reference TRBV15 and TRBJ2-3 gives the full variable domain: DAMVIQNPRYQVTQFGKPVTLSCSQTLNHNVMYWYQQKSSQAPKLLFHYYDKDFNNEADTPDNFQSRRPNTSFCFLDIRSPGLGDTAMYLCATSRTSGELDTQYFGPGTRLTVL.

This clonotype was seen repeatedly, ten times or more. V is TRBV7-2 and J is TRBJ1-6; D gene ambiguous. The V gene lost 8 bases and the J gene lost 3 bases, with 8 bases spanning the gap. Germline V gives CDR1 SGHTA, CDR2 FQGNSA. This CDR3 is built from 13 residues. The CDR3 nucleotides read TGTGCCAGCTCCCCAGGCTATAATTCACCCCTCCACTTT. This codes for CASSPGYNSPLHF.

This clonotype occurred a few times. An end of the junction does not agree with germline; a read error may underlie this. This chain uses TRBV7-6 with TRBJ2-2; TRBD1 might be the D (5 bases). The CDR3 extends over 15 amino acids. Germline CDR1 SGHVS, CDR2 FNYEAQ. The CDR3 DNA reads TGTGCCAGCAGCGTCAGGGTAGAGAACAGCGGGGAGCTGTTTTTT. It specifies CASSVRVENSGELFF.

In this sample, this clonotype turned up many times. The chain links TRBV5-1 to TRBJ2-7, with a tentative D call TRBD2 (6 bases). V was cut by 1 base and J by 2 bases, with 7 bases left in between. The CDR3 totals 13 residues. Per the germline V gene, CDR1 is SGHRS and CDR2 is YFSETQ. CDR3 amino acids: CASSLPGAYEQYF. DNA for the CDR3: TGCGCCAGCAGCTTGCCGGGGGCCTACGAGCAGTACTTC. Filled out from reference TRBV5-1 and TRBJ2-7, the complete variable domain reads KAGVTQTPRYLIKTRGQQVTLSCSPISGHRSVSWYQQTPGQGLQFLFEYFSETQRNKGNFPGRFSGRQFSNSRSEMNVSTLELGDSALYLCASSLPGAYEQYFGPGTRLTVT.

Many counts were recorded for this clonotype. This rearrangement joins TRBV5-1 to TRBJ2-7, with TRBD1 identical over 12 bases. There are 15 residues in the CDR3. V lost 2 bases, J lost 3 bases, and 3 bases stayed unmatched. Germline assignment: CDR1 SGHRS and CDR2 YFSETQ. The CDR3 sequence: CASSFGTGGNYEQYF. The CDR3 DNA reads TGCGCCAGCAGCTTCGGGACAGGGGGCAACTACGAGCAGTACTTC.

This clonotype was counted between two and nine times. The chain links TRBV4-3 to TRBJ2-7, with D tentatively TRBD1 or TRBD2 (5 bases each). CDR3 length: 14 residues. Looked up from germline, CDR1 is LGHNA and CDR2 is YSLEER. Trimming stripped 0 bases from V and 6 bases from J, with 12 bases between. The CDR3 bases are TGCGCCAGCAGCCAAGATCCAGAGAGGGGCGAGCAGTACTTC. Residues: CASSQDPERGEQYF.

This clonotype came up a few times. V usage is TRBV19 and J usage is TRBJ1-1; no firm D call. V was clipped by 7 bases and J by 4 bases, with 13 bases between them. CDR1 is LNHDA and CDR2 is SQIVND in the germline V gene (reference sequence). This CDR3 contains 13 residues. The CDR3 DNA is TGTGCCAGTACGTCGTTTCGGGGCACTGAAGCTTTCTTT. The encoded protein is CASTSFRGTEAFF. Full variable domain (outside the CDR3, taken from reference TRBV19 and TRBJ1-1): DGGITQSPKYLFRKEGQNVTLSCEQNLNHDAMYWYRQDPGQGLRLIYYSQIVNDFQKGDIAEGYSVSREKKESFPLTVTSAQKNPTAFYLCASTSFRGTEAFFGQGTRLTVV.

This chain uses TRBV6-2 or TRBV6-3 with TRBJ2-1; TRBD2 is a possible D gene (6 bases). The germline gives CDR1 MNHEY, CDR2 SVGEGT. The CDR3 spans 13 residues. Trimming left V 5 bases short and J 9 bases short, with 14 bases between. Here the CDR3 reads CASSLRTSSEQFF. CDR3 bases: TGTGCCAGCAGTCTAAGAACTAGCAGTGAGCAGTTCTTC.

This clonotype has a handful of counts. The chain recombines TRBV5-5 with TRBJ1-4; 7 bases line up with TRBD1. The CDR3 length is 15 residues. Trimming at V came to 3 bases and at J to 3 bases, leaving 5 bases not matched to a gene. Germline V lookup: CDR1 SGHKS, CDR2 YYEKEE (reference sequence). In DNA, the CDR3 is TGTGCCAGCAGCTCGGGGACAGCAGCTAATGAAAAACTGTTTTTT. This translates into CASSSGTAANEKLFF.

The gene calls are TRBV7-2 and TRBJ2-2; 11 positions match TRBD2. After removal of 0 bases from V and 6 bases from J, the junction contained 6 bases not matched to a gene. Germline values: CDR1 SGHTA, CDR2 FQGNSA. The CDR3 consists of 17 residues. The CDR3 here is CASSLARLAGGPGELFF. CDR3 coding DNA: TGTGCCAGCAGCTTAGCTAGGCTAGCGGGGGGCCCCGGGGAGCTGTTTTTT.

This clonotype has at least ten counts. The V and J genes are TRBV5-1 and TRBJ2-3; D is unresolved. Germline assignment: CDR1 SGHRS and CDR2 YFSETQ. Deletions cut 0 bases from V and 2 bases from J, with 7 bases between. The CDR3 length is 14 residues. The CDR3 nucleotides are TGCGCCAGCAGCTTGGGGCAGGACACAGATACGCAGTATTTT. It translates to CASSLGQDTDTQYF.

The rearrangement joins TRBV9 to TRBJ2-1; D not certain. The V end lost 1 base, the J end lost 7 bases, and 12 bases lay between the germline ends. Germline V gene data show CDR1 as SGDLS and CDR2 as YYNGEE. The CDR3 runs 14 residues. DNA of the CDR3: TGTGCCAGCAGCGTAAGTCGACTGCAGAATGAGCAGTTCTTC. This encodes CASSVSRLQNEQFF.

This rearrangement joins TRBV11-2 to TRBJ2-3, with TRBD1 matching 9 bases. CDR3 length: 15 amino acids. Germline CDR1 SGHAT, CDR2 FQNNGV. V dropped 5 bases and J dropped 6; count of bases not matched to a gene: 9. The CDR3 reads CASSVRQGGADTQYF. The CDR3 coding sequence is TGTGCCAGCAGCGTCAGACAGGGGGGCGCCGATACGCAGTATTTT. The whole variable domain, remainder taken from reference TRBV11-2 and TRBJ2-3, is EAGVAQSPRYKIIEKRQSVAFWCNPISGHATLYWYQQILGQGPKLLIQFQNNGVVDDSQLPKDRFSAERLKGVDSTLKIQPAKLEDSAVYLCASSVRQGGADTQYFGPGTRLTVL.

There are a few counts of this clonotype. J is TRBJ1-2 and V is TRBV6-1, with no clear D. CDR3 length: 15 residues. Germline V gene data show CDR1 as MNHNS and CDR2 as SASEGT. V lost 6 bases and J 1 base, leaving 15 bases between the germline ends. CDR3 protein: CASRKGGQNNYGYTF. The CDR3 coding sequence is TGTGCCAGCAGGAAGGGTGGGCAGAATAACTATGGCTACACCTTC.

This clonotype was seen a few times. The CDR3, as DNA: TGTGCCAGCAGCTACAGGGGCCCCCAAGAGACCCAGTACTTC. Translating it yields CASSYRGPQETQYF. The V and J genes are TRBV3-1 and TRBJ2-5, with TRBD1 identical over 7 bases. Germline lookup yields CDR1 LGHDT and CDR2 YNNKEL (reference sequence). The V gene end was trimmed by 5 bases and the J gene end by 1 base; junction bases not matched to a gene: 4. The CDR3 is 14 amino acids.

The rearrangement links TRBV5-5 to TRBJ2-7, with 7 bases lining up with TRBD2. This CDR3 comprises 13 residues. Germline CDR1 SGHKS, CDR2 YYEKEE (reference sequence). J was trimmed by 5 bases and V by 4 bases; bases with no gene match: 6. The CDR3 sequence is CASSISRGDEQYF. The CDR3 DNA reads TGTGCCAGCAGCATATCTCGGGGGGACGAGCAGTACTTC.

The V call is TRBV7-2, the J call TRBJ2-7; weak D call: TRBD2 (5 bases). There are 15 residues in the CDR3. The germline V and J ends were trimmed by 1 base and 2 bases, with 12 bases remaining between them. Germline CDR1 reads SGHTA; CDR2 reads FQGNSA. The CDR3 here is CASSLVHYGAYEQYF. As DNA, the CDR3 is TGTGCCAGCAGCTTAGTACATTACGGGGCCTACGAGCAGTACTTC.

This clonotype has just a few counts. The chain links TRBV15 to TRBJ2-7, with 9 bases that match TRBD2. CDR1 and CDR2 from the germline V gene are LNHNV and YYDKDF (reference sequence). The trim removed 5 bases at V and 0 bases at J, leaving 8 bases unmatched. The CDR3 contains 16 residues. The CDR3 sequence is CATSLTPGLASYEQYF. In DNA, the CDR3 is TGTGCCACCAGCCTGACCCCGGGACTAGCCTCCTACGAGCAGTACTTC.

The table lists this clonotype with a few counts. This sequence joins TRBV9 and TRBJ2-2; no clear D. The CDR3 sequence is 14 residues long. The ends were cut back, 0 bases at V and 4 bases at J, with 7 bases in the middle. Germline CDR1 and CDR2: SGDLS and YYNGEE. CDR3 coding DNA: TGTGCCAGCAGCGTAGGGGTCGGCACCGGGGAGCTGTTTTTT. Its protein is CASSVGVGTGELFF.

This clonotype turned up a few times. The chain carries TRBV5-1 and TRBJ2-3, with TRBD1 identical over 9 bases. The CDR3 is made up of 14 amino acids. Trimming cost V 4 bases and J 4 bases; bases outside gene matches: 4. CDR1 and CDR2 from the germline V gene are SGHRS and YFSETQ. Written as DNA, the CDR3 is TGCGCCAGCAGCACGGGGACAGGGTCAGATACGCAGTATTTT. It translates to CASSTGTGSDTQYF.

This clonotype occurred a few times. The chain joins TRBV12-3 or TRBV12-4 to TRBJ2-7; the D is unclear. CDR3 length: 14 residues. With 6 bases removed from V and 1 base from J, the gap between germline ends came to 13 bases. Here the CDR3 reads CASRPRLDSYEQYF. The CDR3 region has the DNA TGTGCCAGCAGGCCCCGGTTGGATTCCTACGAGCAGTACTTC.

This clonotype was counted a few times. This chain uses TRBV7-2 with TRBJ2-3, with 8 bases matching TRBD2. CDR3 length equals 16 residues. CDR1 SGHTA and CDR2 FQGNSA come from the germline V gene. The V and J ends lost 4 bases and 4 bases, in that order; junction bases with no gene match: 10. The CDR3 DNA follows: TGTGCCAGCAGCTCGGTCAGCGGGAGTCTCGCAGATACGCAGTATTTT. Its protein is CASSSVSGSLADTQYF.

The chain links TRBV20-1 to TRBJ2-2; 9 bases are a match to TRBD2. Trimming at V came to 5 bases and at J to 7 bases, leaving 11 bases not matched to a gene. The CDR3 has 15 residues. Germline CDR1 DFQATT, CDR2 SNEGSKA (reference sequence). In DNA form, the CDR3 reads TGCAGTGCTCCACAAGGACTAGCGCGGGGCGGGGAGCTGTTTTTT. It translates to CSAPQGLARGGELFF.

This clonotype came up many times. The chain uses TRBV7-2 and TRBJ2-1; 9 positions match TRBD2. The CDR3 has 15 amino acids. CDR1 and CDR2 from the germline V gene are SGHTA and FQGNSA. With 2 bases clipped from V and 8 bases from J, the junction kept 7 bases outside the gene matches. CDR3 DNA: TGTGCCAGCAGCTTATTGGGACTAGCAAGCGATGAGCAGTTCTTC. Translating gives CASSLLGLASDEQFF.

This rearrangement joins TRBV5-1 to TRBJ2-1; D tentatively reads TRBD1 or TRBD2 (5 bases each). V shed 4 bases and J shed 7 bases, with 18 bases lying between them. This CDR3 has 15 residues. CDR1 SGHRS and CDR2 YFSETQ come from the germline V gene. CDR3: CASSANRWGKNEQFF. Written as DNA, the CDR3 is TGCGCCAGCAGCGCAAATAGGTGGGGGAAAAATGAGCAGTTCTTC.

The chain couples TRBV9 to TRBJ2-3; 8 bases are a match to TRBD2. The V gene end was trimmed by 0 bases and the J gene end by 2 bases; junction bases not matched to a gene: 5. From germline, CDR1 is SGDLS and CDR2 YYNGEE. The CDR3 length is 16 residues. The CDR3 coding sequence is TGTGCCAGCAGCGTAGGACCGGGAGGGGACACAGATACGCAGTATTTT. Translation: CASSVGPGGDTDTQYF.

This clonotype was counted a few times. The chain is built from TRBV29-1 and TRBJ1-2, with D unresolved. Germline V lookup: CDR1 SQVTM, CDR2 ANQGSEA. This CDR3 has 12 amino acids. Trimming shortened V by 2 bases and J by 8 bases, and 12 bases separated the two germline ends. CDR3 region: CSVENGNWGYTF. Here the CDR3 DNA reads TGCAGCGTTGAAAATGGAAACTGGGGCTACACCTTC.

This clonotype turned up a few times. V and J are TRBV7-8 and TRBJ1-5, with 8 bases identical to TRBD1. Germline V gene data show CDR1 as SGHVS and CDR2 as FQNEAQ. Unmatched junction bases numbered 5, after V lost 5 bases and J lost 5 bases. The CDR3 loop spans 14 amino acids. In DNA form, the CDR3 reads TGTGCCAGCAGCAGGACAGGGCCCCATCAGCCCCAGCATTTT. Its translation is CASSRTGPHQPQHF.

The chain is built from TRBV20-1 and TRBJ2-1; D remains unclear. The CDR3 sequence is 11 residues long. Germline values: CDR1 DFQATT, CDR2 SNEGSKA (reference sequence). The V end lost 3 bases, the J end lost 7 bases, and 7 bases lay between the germline ends. CDR3 sequence (DNA): TGCAGTGCTAGTGGGTCAAATGAGCAGTTCTTC. This translates into CSASGSNEQFF.